Sequencing of this TCR beta chain was carried out in a study of pediatric ulcerative colitis. This clone has only a few counts. Samples were sequenced at Survey level, maximum 500,000 reads. The data were produced by immunoSEQ multiplex PCR, yet TCRdb's version contains in-frame clones alone and is incomplete. The sample lists around 30,000 clones, 82% seen once, with 4% to 5.5% in the top ten. Trimming shortened V by 6 bases and J by 1 base, and 13 bases separated the two germline ends. Germline CDR1 LNHDA, CDR2 SQIVND (reference sequence). This CDR3 has 15 amino acids. This clonotype originated in a boy between 5 and 17 years old with severe ulcerative colitis. The sequencing input was blood. The chain combines TRBV19 with TRBJ1-5; D is perhaps TRBD1 (6 bases). The DNA for the CDR3 is TGTGCCAGTAGAGATGACAGGACGAGCAATCAGCCCCAGCATTTT. Protein: CASRDDRTSNQPQHF. Based on the CDR3 plus reference TRBV19 and TRBJ1-5, the full variable domain is DGGITQSPKYLFRKEGQNVTLSCEQNLNHDAMYWYRQDPGQGLRLIYYSQIVNDFQKGDIAEGYSVSREKKESFPLTVTSAQKNPTAFYLCASRDDRTSNQPQHFGDGTRLSIL.